The present TCR beta chain was sequenced within a study of human T cells and chemical hapten exposure. Study in general: Scalp application of diphenylcyclopropenone was performed weekly in patients across the entire roughly 23-week study.

Trimming stripped 5 bases from V and 3 bases from J, with 11 bases between. The germline CDR1 and CDR2 sequences are MGHRA and YSYEKL. The CDR3 has 13 residues. The time point was: patch test 1, 2 weeks after DPC sensitization. Stated treatment: therapeutic diphenylcyclopropenone sensitization with weekly scalp DPC. Blood sampling occurred before each patch-test application. The total RNA was obtained from whole blood that was not fractionated. This clonotype has only a few counts. Its target is not known. Study-wide results and limits: While controls formed fewer of them, expanded TCRs formed significantly more large CDR3 similarity clusters.

A single record per CDR3 protein comes from TCRdb applying MiXCR to the RACE reads. Here the sample spans some 400,000 distinct CDR3 sequences, more than 4.5% being singletons. The specimen comprised whole blood, sampled in connection with sensitization to the hapten diphenylcyclopropenone (DPC). V gene TRBV4-1 combines with J gene TRBJ2-7, with unresolved D. This receptor was taken from a woman aged 50 to 65 with alopecia areata. Some clones in this sample may be carry-over from other donors' samples. The CDR3 nucleotides read TGCGCCAGCAGCGACATTTACGGCTACGAGCAGTACTTC. Its protein is CASSDIYGYEQYF.